This is a list of T cell receptor beta chains from one sample in a study of blood T cell repertoires in COVID-19. The table came from immunoSEQ multiplex PCR; TCRdb's copy has only in-frame clones and leaves some out. The sample carries about 190,000 clones, 80% recorded once. The material sequenced was peripheral blood. The receptors come from a man in his sixties with acute or convalescent COVID-19. CDR3s leave out the opening cysteine and the closing phenylalanine or tryptophan. Fields, in order: CDR3 protein, V gene, D gene, J gene, CDR3 length. D genes are given only for firm matches.

ASSPDRTGNSYEQY	TRBV19	TRBD1	TRBJ2-7	14
ASSRQDYGYT	TRBV19	NA	TRBJ1-2	10
AWSAFRGNNQPQH	TRBV30	NA	TRBJ1-5	13
ASSRGQTQNEKLF	TRBV3-1/TRBV3-2	NA	TRBJ1-4	13
ASSQGTSNQPQH	TRBV3-1/TRBV3-2	NA	TRBJ1-5	12
ASSSYNEQF	TRBV12-3/TRBV12-4	NA	TRBJ2-1	9
ASSFGEHYGYT	TRBV27	NA	TRBJ1-2	11
ASSQEALYGYT	TRBV4-1	NA	TRBJ1-2	11
ASSPQQGTNEKLF	TRBV6-5	TRBD1	TRBJ1-4	13
AWSPGLAGVQSTQY	TRBV30	TRBD2	TRBJ2-3	14
ASSLGDRDTQY	TRBV11-3	TRBD1	TRBJ2-3	11
ASSLRSGGGFEQF	TRBV5-4	TRBD2	TRBJ2-1	13
ASSPVGVTEAF	TRBV5-1	NA	TRBJ1-1	11
ASSVDPDQPQH	TRBV9	NA	TRBJ1-5	11
ASSFSWRTDRNQPQH	TRBV7-2	NA	TRBJ1-5	15
RGTGVGYT	TRBV20-1	TRBD1	TRBJ1-2	8
ASSHRTVMNTEAF	TRBV6-5	NA	TRBJ1-1	13
ASSPSGGAGAF	TRBV18	NA	TRBJ1-1	11
ASSISHSLNSPLH	TRBV19	NA	TRBJ1-6	13
ASSQGRQGANEKLF	TRBV4-2	TRBD1	TRBJ1-4	14
ASSLAAGFNYEQY	TRBV5-5	NA	TRBJ2-7	13
ASSQILPAGELF	TRBV3-1/TRBV3-2	NA	TRBJ2-2	12
ASRTGGLAGYT	TRBV27	NA	TRBJ1-2	11
ASGIRDPYEQY	TRBV7-8	NA	TRBJ2-7	11
AWSVGQGGGVNTEAF	TRBV30	NA	TRBJ1-1	15
ASSPTGRETQY	TRBV18	TRBD2	TRBJ2-5	11